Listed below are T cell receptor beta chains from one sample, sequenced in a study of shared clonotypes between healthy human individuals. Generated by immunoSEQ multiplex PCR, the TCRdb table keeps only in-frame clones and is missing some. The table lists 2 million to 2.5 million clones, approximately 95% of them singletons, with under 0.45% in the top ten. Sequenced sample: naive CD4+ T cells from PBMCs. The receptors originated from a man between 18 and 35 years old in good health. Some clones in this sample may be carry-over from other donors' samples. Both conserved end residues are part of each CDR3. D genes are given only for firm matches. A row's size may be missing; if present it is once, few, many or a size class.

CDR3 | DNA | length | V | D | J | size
CASSLVLAGGSEQFF | TGTGCCAGCAGTTTAGTCCTAGCGGGAGGTAGTGAGCAGTTCTTC | 15 | TRBV27 | TRBD2 | TRBJ2-1 | -
CASSLSPTSGRGEQYF | TGTGCCAGCAGCTTATCTCCAACTAGCGGGAGGGGCGAGCAGTACTTC | 16 | TRBV7-3 | TRBD2 | TRBJ2-7 | -
CASSEETGYEQYF | TGTGCCAGCAGTGAAGAAACAGGCTACGAGCAGTACTTC | 13 | TRBV2 | - | TRBJ2-7 | -
CASSPVRTGHQETQYF | TGTGCCAGCTCACCGGTAAGGACAGGGCATCAAGAGACCCAGTACTTC | 16 | TRBV18 | TRBD1 | TRBJ2-5 | -
CTSSPTQRQGDYEQYF | TGCACCAGCAGCCCTACCCAGCGACAGGGGGACTACGAGCAGTACTTC | 16 | TRBV1 | - | TRBJ2-7 | -
CAISESTALNTEAFF | TGTGCCATCAGTGAGTCGACAGCCCTGAACACTGAAGCTTTCTTT | 15 | TRBV10-3 | - | TRBJ1-1 | -
CASSSQRTRTGAEQYF | TGTGCCAGCAGCTCCCAGCGAACTAGAACAGGGGCCGAGCAGTACTTC | 16 | TRBV7-9 | TRBD1 | TRBJ2-7 | -
CASSRTSPNEKLFF | TGTGCCAGCAGTCGGACAAGTCCTAATGAAAAACTGTTTTTT | 14 | TRBV28 | - | TRBJ1-4 | -
CASSEGLAGVVGETQYF | TGTGCCAGCAGTGAGGGTCTAGCGGGAGTGGTGGGGGAGACCCAGTACTTC | 17 | TRBV2 | TRBD2 | TRBJ2-5 | -
CASSIWTGTNEKLFF | TGTGCCAGCAGCATTTGGACAGGAACTAATGAAAAACTGTTTTTT | 15 | TRBV5-6 | TRBD1 | TRBJ1-4 | -
CALPKNPGGYTF | TGTGCCCTCCCCAAGAACCCGGGCGGCTACACCTTC | 12 | TRBV21-1 | - | TRBJ1-2 | few
CASNLGQDTEAFF | TGTGCCAGCAACTTGGGACAAGACACTGAAGCTTTCTTT | 13 | TRBV6-5 | - | TRBJ1-1 | -
CASSFVGGADYGYTF | TGTGCCAGCAGTTTTGTGGGGGGCGCGGACTATGGCTACACCTTC | 15 | TRBV27 | - | TRBJ1-2 | -
CASSLGSGSTQYF | TGTGCCAGCAGCTTAGGATCAGGGAGTACCCAGTACTTC | 13 | TRBV7-8 | - | TRBJ2-5 | once
CASSTRGTENQPQHF | TGTGCCAGTAGTACCCGGGGGACCGAAAATCAGCCCCAGCATTTT | 15 | TRBV19 | - | TRBJ1-5 | -
CAGGQGYNEQFF | TGTGCCGGCGGGCAGGGCTACAATGAGCAGTTCTTC | 12 | TRBV28 | - | TRBJ2-1 | few
CASSPSVADGGHEQYF | TGTGCCAGCAGCCCCTCGGTTGCCGATGGGGGCCACGAGCAGTACTTC | 16 | TRBV4-2 | - | TRBJ2-7 | -
CASSPPGQGAYGYTF | TGTGCCAGCAGCCCCCCCGGGCAGGGGGCGTATGGCTACACCTTC | 15 | TRBV5-6 | TRBD1 | TRBJ1-2 | -
CASSVDRDQPQHF | TGTGCCAGTAGTGTGGACAGGGATCAGCCCCAGCATTTT | 13 | TRBV19 | TRBD1 | TRBJ1-5 | few
CASSEFRLSYQPQHF | TGTGCCAGCAGTGAATTCAGGTTGTCTTATCAGCCCCAGCATTTT | 15 | TRBV25-1 | - | TRBJ1-5 | once
CASSAPGQSNEKLFF | TGTGCCAGCAGTGCACCGGGACAGTCTAATGAAAAACTGTTTTTT | 15 | TRBV28 | TRBD1 | TRBJ1-4 | -
CSGGRAGETQYF | TGCAGCGGCGGGAGGGCGGGTGAGACCCAGTACTTC | 12 | TRBV29-1 | TRBD2 | TRBJ2-5 | -
CAAAYGTDYGYTF | TGTGCCGCCGCCTATGGGACAGACTATGGCTACACCTTC | 13 | TRBV10-3 | TRBD1 | TRBJ1-2 | -
CASSFWQGSGQPQHF | TGTGCCAGCAGTTTCTGGCAGGGATCGGGACAGCCCCAGCATTTT | 15 | TRBV28 | - | TRBJ1-5 | -
CASRFYRTKNRRTTENYTF | TGTGCAAGTCGCTTCTACCGCACAAAAAACCGCCGAACGACAGAAAACTACACCTTC | 19 | TRBV12-2 | - | TRBJ1-2 | -
CASSPTAKYYEQYF | TGTGCCAGCAGCCCTACGGCGAAATACTACGAGCAGTACTTC | 14 | TRBV7-2 | - | TRBJ2-7 | -
CASTGAPNTEAFF | TGTGCCAGCACCGGGGCCCCGAACACTGAAGCTTTCTTT | 13 | TRBV28 | - | TRBJ1-1 | -
CAFHTGTSGRVSNEQFF | TGTGCCTTTCATACCGGGACTAGCGGGAGGGTTTCGAATGAGCAGTTCTTC | 17 | TRBV30 | TRBD2 | TRBJ2-1 | -
CASSLLGLAGGNEQFF | TGCGCCAGCAGCTTGTTAGGACTAGCGGGAGGGAATGAGCAGTTCTTC | 16 | TRBV5-1 | TRBD2 | TRBJ2-1 | -
CASSYSGLNTGELFF | TGTGCCAGCAGTTACTCGGGACTTAACACCGGGGAGCTGTTTTTT | 15 | TRBV6-5 | - | TRBJ2-2 | -
CASSHGTVSNQPQHF | TGTGCCAGCAGCCACGGGACAGTTAGCAATCAGCCCCAGCATTTT | 15 | TRBV7-8 | TRBD1 | TRBJ1-5 | -
CASSTGQTLNTEAFF | TGTGCCAGTAGTACCGGACAGACCCTGAACACTGAAGCTTTCTTT | 15 | TRBV19 | - | TRBJ1-1 | once
CASSPLGGGEKLFF | TGTGCCAGCAGCCCTTTGGGGGGTGGCGAAAAACTGTTTTTT | 14 | TRBV14 | - | TRBJ1-4 | -
CASSSPNGQDEKLFF | TGTGCCAGCAGCTCACCGAATGGACAGGACGAAAAACTGTTTTTT | 15 | TRBV5-4 | TRBD1 | TRBJ1-4 | -
CASSLQTGEETQYF | TGCGCCAGCAGCTTGCAGACGGGGGAAGAGACCCAGTACTTC | 14 | TRBV5-1 | - | TRBJ2-5 | -
CASSAGLSTDTQYF | TGTGCCAGCAGCGCGGGACTGAGCACAGATACGCAGTATTTT | 14 | TRBV9 | - | TRBJ2-3 | -
CASSLGAGANVLTF | TGTGCCAGCAGTTTAGGGGCCGGGGCCAACGTCCTGACTTTC | 14 | TRBV28 | - | TRBJ2-6 | -
CASSPTVEETQYF | TGTGCCAGCTCACCAACAGTTGAGGAGACCCAGTACTTC | 13 | TRBV18 | - | TRBJ2-5 | -
CASSKAVGAGNTIYF | - | 15 | TRBV21-1 | - | TRBJ1-3 | -
CASSPQLAKNIQYF | TGTGCCAGCAGCCCCCAACTAGCCAAAAACATTCAGTACTTC | 14 | TRBV7-9 | - | TRBJ2-4 | few
CASSHLGGEHNEQFF | TGTGCCAGCAGCCACCTCGGAGGGGAACACAATGAGCAGTTCTTC | 15 | TRBV25-1 | - | TRBJ2-1 | -